These 25 T cell receptor beta chains share one sample of origin, sequenced in a study of shared clonotypes between healthy human individuals. The table came from immunoSEQ multiplex PCR; TCRdb's copy has only in-frame clones and leaves some out. The sample lists 550,000 to 700,000 clones, more than 70% occurring once. Sequencing used memory CD4+ T cells sorted from blood. Specified subset: CD45RA-negative fraction. Receptor source: a woman between 25 and 40 years old in good health.

The chain uses TRBV28 and TRBJ2-3; D perhaps matches TRBD2 (6 bases). With 0 bases removed from V and 4 bases from J, the gap between germline ends came to 8 bases. CDR1 is MDHEN, CDR2 SYDVKM, per germline. The CDR3 extends over 14 amino acids. The DNA for the CDR3 is TGTGCCAGCAGTTTATGGCTAGCGTCAGATACGCAGTATTTT. Encoded protein: CASSLWLASDTQYF.

This clone turned up a few times. The chain employs TRBV1 and TRBJ1-2; TRBD1 is the table's D call, not checked against the DNA. TRBV1 is tagged as a pseudogene. The CDR3 consists of 16 residues. The CDR3 loop is CTSSPGQGGRAYGYTF. CDR3 in DNA: TGCACCAGCAGCCCAGGACAGGGTGGGAGGGCCTATGGCTACACCTTC.

The chain uses TRBV5-6 and TRBJ2-7; TRBD2 might be the D (6 bases). Deletions cut 4 bases from V and 4 bases from J, with 15 bases between. CDR1 is SGHDT, CDR2 YYEEEE, per germline. This CDR3 region has 14 residues. Written as DNA, the CDR3 is TGTGCCAGCAGCCGGACGGGTGGGGGGTACGAGCAGTACTTC. This sequence encodes CASSRTGGGYEQYF.

For this clone: Other DNA sequences in the sample encode the same CDR3. The rearrangement uses TRBV5-1 and TRBJ1-4; the match to TRBD1 covers 7 bases. V shed 2 bases, J shed 4 bases, and the junction held 2 bases outside the gene matches. This CDR3 has 14 amino acids. Germline values: CDR1 SGHRS, CDR2 YFSETQ. CDR3 sequence: CASSLQGINEKLFF. The CDR3 region has the DNA TGCGCCAGCAGCTTACAGGGGATTAATGAAAAACTGTTTTTT.

The J gene is TRBJ2-3, the V gene TRBV7-2; D not certain. V was pared by 4 bases and J by 8 bases, with 7 bases between. The CDR3 covers 11 residues. CDR1 is SGHTA, CDR2 FQGNSA, per germline. This chain's CDR3 is CASSSRATQYF. In nucleotides, the CDR3 is TGTGCCAGCAGCTCGCGTGCTACGCAGTATTTT.

The chain links TRBV5-1 to TRBJ1-4, with 10 positions matching TRBD1. This CDR3 region has 16 residues. The trim removed 7 bases at V and 8 bases at J, leaving 14 bases unmatched. CDR1 is SGHRS, CDR2 YFSETQ, per germline. The CDR3 region has the DNA TGCGCCAGCGCTAGGGACAGGGGCGCACTTGGCGAAAAACTGTTTTTT. The encoded protein is CASARDRGALGEKLFF. Using reference TRBV5-1 and TRBJ1-4 for the parts outside the CDR3, the full variable domain is KAGVTQTPRYLIKTRGQQVTLSCSPISGHRSVSWYQQTPGQGLQFLFEYFSETQRNKGNFPGRFSGRQFSNSRSEMNVSTLELGDSALYLCASARDRGALGEKLFFGSGTQLSVL.

The chain is built from TRBV23-1 and TRBJ2-6, with a tentative D call TRBD1 (9 bases). TRBV23-1 carries the ORF label, with uncertain function. The V end was cut by 1 base, the J end by 2 bases, with 24 bases between. The CDR3 is 21 residues long. CDR3 sequence (DNA): TGCGCCAGCAGTCAATTATCAGCGGGGGACAGGGTGTTTACTGGGGCCAACGTCCTGACTTTC. Its translation is CASSQLSAGDRVFTGANVLTF.

V is TRBV18 and J is TRBJ2-7; D unclear. The CDR3 contains 11 residues. V was cut by 3 bases and J by 6 bases, with 6 bases left in between. CDR1 KGHSH and CDR2 LQKENI come from the germline V gene. CDR3 region: CASSPGFEQYF. The DNA of the CDR3 is TGTGCCAGCTCACCGGGGTTCGAGCAGTACTTC.

This clone was seen repeatedly, ten times or more. Other DNA sequences in the same sample also yield this CDR3. The chain employs TRBV7-9 and TRBJ2-1; TRBD2 matches at 10 bases. V dropped 2 bases and J dropped 7; count of bases not matched to a gene: 5. Germline V gene sequence: CDR1 SEHNR, CDR2 FQNEAQ (reference sequence). The CDR3 totals 15 residues. Here the CDR3 reads CASSLSGRARNEQFF. In nucleotides, the CDR3 is TGTGCCAGCAGCTTAAGCGGGAGGGCCCGAAATGAGCAGTTCTTC. Drawing the rest from reference TRBV7-9 and TRBJ2-1, the complete variable domain is DTGVSQNPRHKITKRGQNVTFRCDPISEHNRLYWYRQTLGQGPEFLTYFQNEAQLEKSRLLSDRFSAERPKGSFSTLEIQRTEQGDSAMYLCASSLSGRARNEQFFGPGTRLTVL.

V and J are TRBV25-1 and TRBJ2-5; 7 bases agree with TRBD1. The V and J ends lost 8 bases and 1 base, in that order; junction bases with no gene match: 4. Germline CDR1 is MGHDK and CDR2 is SYGVNS. The CDR3 totals 13 residues. CDR3 amino acids: CASSPGGQETQYF. The DNA of the CDR3 is TGTGCCAGCTCTCCAGGGGGCCAAGAGACCCAGTACTTC.

In its sample, this clone was seen a few times. The chain is built from TRBV27 and TRBJ1-1; D is possibly TRBD1 (5 bases). CDR3 length: 15 residues. Germline values: CDR1 MNHEY, CDR2 SMNVEV (reference sequence). V was pared by 6 bases and J by 0 bases, with 14 bases between. As DNA, the CDR3 is TGTGCCAGCAGGGAGGGAGGGGCGGTGAACACTGAAGCTTTCTTT. Its translation is CASREGGAVNTEAFF.

V and J are TRBV28 and TRBJ1-5, with 7 positions matching TRBD1. The CDR3 is 13 amino acids. Germline V gene sequence: CDR1 MDHEN, CDR2 SYDVKM. V shed 7 bases and J 6 bases; nucleotides not matched to a gene: 6. CDR3 coding DNA: TGTGCCAGCATGGTGACAGGGATTCAGCCCCAGCATTTT. It yields the protein CASMVTGIQPQHF. The complete variable domain, with remaining parts taken from reference TRBV28 and TRBJ1-5, reads DVKVTQSSRYLVKRTGEKVFLECVQDMDHENMFWYRQDPGLGLRLIYFSYDVKMKEKGDIPEGYSVSREKKERFSLILESASTNQTSMYLCASMVTGIQPQHFGDGTRLSIL.

The table lists this clone with a count of one. The chain links TRBV5-6 to TRBJ2-2; 10 positions match TRBD2. The CDR3 sequence is 16 residues long. Germline loops: CDR1 SGHDT, CDR2 YYEEEE. With V trimmed by 4 bases and J by 6 bases, 9 bases remained unmatched. CDR3 in DNA: TGTGCCAGCAGCCGGATCCTAGCGGGAGAGTCCGGGGAGCTGTTTTTT. Amino acids: CASSRILAGESGELFF.

V and J are TRBV11-2 and TRBJ1-5; 7 positions match TRBD1. The V gene's germline CDR1 is SGHAT and CDR2 FQNNGV. The ends lost 5 bases at V and 0 bases at J; junction bases unmatched: 4. The length of the CDR3 is 15 residues. The CDR3 sequence is CASSLGQFSNQPQHF. The CDR3 DNA sequence: TGTGCCAGCAGCCTGGGACAGTTTAGCAATCAGCCCCAGCATTTT.

V and J are TRBV7-3 and TRBJ2-7; D gene uncertain. CDR3 length: 15 residues. V was clipped by 2 bases and J by 2 bases, with 13 bases between them. Germline CDR1 SGHTA, CDR2 FQGTGA. The CDR3 DNA is TGTGCCAGCAGCTTATCGGTAGGGTATGCCTACGAGCAGTACTTC. This encodes CASSLSVGYAYEQYF.

In this sample, this clone turned up a few times. The chain couples TRBV30 to TRBJ1-1; TRBD1 is a possible D gene (5 bases). Trimming removed 2 bases from V and 4 bases from J, with 11 bases in between. Germline V lookup: CDR1 GTSNPN, CDR2 SVGIG (reference sequence). The CDR3 loop spans 13 amino acids. The CDR3 is CAWSKGMGTEAFF. The CDR3 DNA sequence: TGTGCCTGGAGTAAGGGGATGGGCACTGAAGCTTTCTTT. Together with reference TRBV30 and TRBJ1-1, the CDR3 gives the full variable domain: SQTIHQWPATLVQPVGSPLSLECTVEGTSNPNLYWYRQAAGRGLQLLFYSVGIGQISSEVPQNLSASRPQDRQFILSSKKLLLSDSGFYLCAWSKGMGTEAFFGQGTRLTVV.

This clone turned up a few times. The chain links TRBV5-1 to TRBJ1-3; D call uncertain. The germline CDR1 and CDR2 sequences are SGHRS and YFSETQ. The CDR3 loop spans 14 amino acids. V shed 3 bases and J shed 2 bases, with 9 bases lying between them. This CDR3 reads CASSSGGTGNTIYF. The CDR3 nucleotides read TGCGCCAGCAGCTCAGGAGGAACTGGAAACACCATATATTTT.

The genes are TRBV11-2 and TRBJ2-7, with 9 bases that match TRBD2. J gave up 2 bases and V 0 bases, and 11 bases lay outside the gene matches. Germline CDR1 reads SGHAT; CDR2 reads FQNNGV. The CDR3 has 18 amino acids. CDR3 in amino acids: CASSLDYSGTSRTYEQYF. The CDR3, as DNA: TGTGCCAGCAGCTTAGATTATTCGGGGACTAGCCGAACCTACGAGCAGTACTTC. Full variable domain (remainder filled in from reference TRBV11-2 and TRBJ2-7): EAGVAQSPRYKIIEKRQSVAFWCNPISGHATLYWYQQILGQGPKLLIQFQNNGVVDDSQLPKDRFSAERLKGVDSTLKIQPAKLEDSAVYLCASSLDYSGTSRTYEQYFGPGTRLTVT.

This chain links TRBV30 with TRBJ2-2; D is perhaps TRBD1 (6 bases). The length of the CDR3 is 14 residues. V was cut by 0 bases and J by 4 bases, with 9 bases left in between. Germline assignment: CDR1 GTSNPN and CDR2 SVGIG (reference sequence). The DNA of the CDR3 is TGTGCCTGGAGTGTAACAGGGTCCACCGGGGAGCTGTTTTTT. Protein: CAWSVTGSTGELFF.

J is TRBJ2-1 and V is TRBV28; perhaps TRBD1 as D (7 bases). Germline loops: CDR1 MDHEN, CDR2 SYDVKM. V was shortened by 2 bases and J by 2 bases, with 10 bases between the two germline ends. The CDR3 loop spans 15 amino acids. In DNA, the CDR3 is TGTGCCAGCAGTTTAGGAGGGGGCGCCTACAATGAGCAGTTCTTC. This gives the protein CASSLGGGAYNEQFF.

The chain joins TRBV30 to TRBJ2-7; possible D gene TRBD1, 6 bases. The CDR3 length is 13 residues. Germline V CDR1 and CDR2: GTSNPN, SVGIG (reference sequence). V lost 4 bases and J lost 6, with 16 bases in between. CDR3 coding DNA: TGTGCCTGGAACCTGCAGGGGAAGGGCGAGCAGTACTTC. Encoded protein: CAWNLQGKGEQYF.

This clone occurred a few times. Written as DNA, the CDR3 is TGCGCCAGCAGCTTGGAGTCTTTAGGGGCTGGCGGCTACACCTTC. Protein sequence: CASSLESLGAGGYTF. The chain employs TRBV5-1 and TRBJ1-2; tentatively, D is TRBD1 (5 bases). The CDR3 consists of 15 residues. CDR1 SGHRS and CDR2 YFSETQ come from the germline V gene. Trimming removed 0 bases from V and 8 bases from J, with 17 bases in between.

V usage is TRBV7-9 and J usage is TRBJ2-7; tentative D call: TRBD1 (6 bases). CDR3 length: 14 amino acids. CDR1 and CDR2 (germline): SEHNR, FQNEAQ (reference sequence). V lost 5 bases to trimming and J lost 3 bases, with 14 bases between them. The CDR3 is CASSPRVGGYEQYF. CDR3 in DNA: TGTGCCAGCAGCCCTAGGGTAGGGGGCTACGAGCAGTACTTC.

The rearrangement uses TRBV7-2 and TRBJ2-3, with TRBD2 matching over 7 bases. After removal of 6 bases from V and 3 bases from J, the junction contained 6 bases not matched to a gene. Per the germline V gene, CDR1 is SGHTA and CDR2 is FQGNSA. The CDR3 is made up of 14 amino acids. DNA of the CDR3: TGTGCCAGCAGGGGGGGGTTAGCAACAGATACGCAGTATTTT. Translating it yields CASRGGLATDTQYF.

This clone turned up a few times. This rearrangement joins TRBV27 to TRBJ2-5, with 11 bases identical to TRBD2. Germline CDR1 MNHEY, CDR2 SMNVEV (reference sequence). This CDR3 is 15 amino acids long. The J segment lost 5 bases and the V segment lost 3 bases, leaving 5 bases of the junction unmatched. CDR3 region: CASSFALAGVETQYF. The CDR3 bases are TGTGCCAGCAGTTTCGCACTAGCGGGAGTGGAGACCCAGTACTTC.